This record covers a single TCR beta chain. The template used for profiling TCR beta VDJ and CDR3 was genomic DNA. TCRdb passed the reads through MiXCR, listing each CDR3 protein once. The sample yields around 190,000 distinct CDR3 sequences, roughly 57% seen once. This sample stems from a study of CD8+CD57+ T cells in acquired aplastic anemia. Overall study: An average of about 3.4 ug of DNA was obtained from sorted CD4+ and CD8+ cells. As sequenced from healthy donors, CD4+ cells averaged about 10 million reads.

Germline trimming cut 6 bases from V and 3 bases from J; bases unmatched to any gene: 11. Germline CDR1 MNHNS, CDR2 SASEGT. This CDR3 is built from 15 residues. What was sequenced was sorted CD4+, CD8+, or CD8+CD57+ T cells (not recorded which) from PBMCs. This TCR derives from a human donor in good health. V is TRBV6-1 and J is TRBJ2-7; TRBD1 agrees at 7 bases. The CDR3 loop is CASSHRGPLGYEQYF. As DNA, the CDR3 is TGTGCCAGCAGCCACAGGGGTCCTTTAGGCTACGAGCAGTACTTC.